Below, one T cell receptor beta chain is given with its context. As yet, its antigen is unknown. The data belong to a study of T cells in Graves' hyperthyroidism and ophthalmopathy. General study results and limits: Patients with ophthalmopathy were separated from those with stable hyperthyroidism by a 13 V-J model. Peripheral blood also featured most of the thyroid clonotypes expanded above 0.001.

The study based diagnoses on clinical symptoms, serum thyroxine and TRAb, thyroid ultrasound and orbital computed tomography. Fresh peripheral blood, 10 ml, yielded the PBMCs. The CDR3 regions of TCR beta were amplified from RNA transcripts. First-round RT-PCR targeting the TCR CDR3 was performed with the HTBI primer set. One entry per CDR3 protein results from TCRdb running MiXCR on the multiplex PCR reads. This sample has more than 500,000 distinct CDR3 sequences, with 14% to 15% found just once. The sequence was obtained from a woman aged 35 to 49 with Graves' ophthalmopathy. The sequencing sample was made of blood.

The CDR3 nucleotides are TGTGCCAGCAGTTTAGGGGGCGGTCACAATGAGCAGTTCTTC. Amino acid sequence: CASSLGGGHNEQFF. The rearrangement uses TRBV12-3 or TRBV12-4 and TRBJ2-1; perhaps TRBD1 as D (5 bases). The CDR3 runs 14 residues. The V gene lost 1 base and the J gene lost 5 bases, with 9 bases spanning the gap.